Presented here are 30 T cell receptor beta chains from one specimen sequenced in a study of blood T cells in healthy people across ages. Next came a second PCR, run for roughly 6 to 11 cycles, which used a sample-barcoded 5' primer along with a J-beta primer mix. TCRdb used MiXCR to reprocess the 5' RACE reads, holding one entry per CDR3 protein. The repertoire includes approximately 1.5 million distinct CDR3 sequences, about 35% of them detected once, and around 11% sits in the top ten. Sequencing input: blood. The receptor source for this set is a woman in her thirties in good health.

J is TRBJ2-5 and V is TRBV3-1, with 8 bases lining up with TRBD1. Germline lookup yields CDR1 LGHDT and CDR2 YNNKEL (reference sequence). The CDR3 consists of 18 residues. Trimming at V came to 3 bases and at J to 1 base, leaving 13 bases not matched to a gene. CDR3 DNA sequence: TGTGCCAGCAGCCACACCTACAGGGGGGCGGGTGTCCAAGAGACCCAGTACTTC. Its translation: CASSHTYRGAGVQETQYF.

The chain links TRBV20-1 to TRBJ2-1, with D unresolved. Germline CDR1 reads DFQATT; CDR2 reads SNEGSKA (reference sequence). The CDR3 contains 11 residues. V was trimmed by 3 bases and J by 7 bases, leaving 7 bases between them. CDR3 nucleotide sequence: TGCAGTGCTAGGGCCTCTAATGAGCAGTTCTTC. Protein: CSARASNEQFF.

The chain uses TRBV2 and TRBJ2-1; 8 bases agree with TRBD1. The CDR3 sequence is 15 residues long. Germline values: CDR1 SNHLY, CDR2 FYNNEI. V was clipped by 7 bases and J by 1 base; unmatched bases: 6. DNA of the CDR3: TGTGCCAGCAACCGACAGGGGCAATCCTACAATGAGCAGTTCTTC. It encodes CASNRQGQSYNEQFF.

The J gene is TRBJ2-2, the V gene TRBV15; 10 bases agree with TRBD2. V dropped 0 bases and J dropped 5; count of bases not matched to a gene: 6. The CDR3 length is 17 residues. Germline V CDR1 and CDR2: LNHNV, YYDKDF (reference sequence). The CDR3 bases are TGTGCCACCAGCAGAGATCGTCTAGCGGGAGATACCGGGGAGCTGTTTTTT. It specifies CATSRDRLAGDTGELFF.

The chain combines TRBV5-1 with TRBJ2-5; D is possibly TRBD2 (6 bases). The germline CDR1 and CDR2 sequences are SGHRS and YFSETQ. CDR3 length equals 14 residues. V lost 1 base and J 7 bases, leaving 14 bases between the germline ends. The CDR3 sequence: CASSLSGTGGTQYF. The CDR3 DNA reads TGCGCCAGCAGCTTGTCTGGGACCGGGGGGACCCAGTACTTC.

V is TRBV29-1 and J is TRBJ1-3, with 11 bases identical to TRBD1. Germline V CDR1 and CDR2: SQVTM, ANQGSEA. The CDR3 consists of 14 residues. The junction had 1 base not matched to a gene; V was cut back by 6 bases and J by 0 bases. CDR3 nucleotides: TGCAGCGTGGGACAGGGGGGCTCTGGAAACACCATATATTTT. It is translated as CSVGQGGSGNTIYF.

This clonotype was detected many times. The chain recombines TRBV20-1 with TRBJ2-1, with TRBD2 matching 10 bases. Germline CDR1 reads DFQATT; CDR2 reads SNEGSKA (reference sequence). V was clipped by 3 bases and J by 3 bases; unmatched bases: 14. The CDR3 consists of 18 residues. CDR3 protein: CSASTAAPSGRDYNEQFF. The CDR3, as DNA: TGCAGTGCTAGCACCGCCGCTCCAAGCGGGAGGGACTACAATGAGCAGTTCTTC.

This clonotype was counted only a few times. The J gene is TRBJ2-5, the V gene TRBV3-1, with D maybe TRBD2 (6 bases). Germline CDR1 reads LGHDT; CDR2 reads YNNKEL (reference sequence). This CDR3 spans 14 amino acids. V lost 5 bases, J lost 2 bases, and 12 bases lay in between. CDR3: CASSYRGLQETQYF. The CDR3 bases are TGTGCCAGCAGCTATCGGGGGTTACAAGAGACCCAGTACTTC.

This clonotype was picked up a small number of times. The chain has TRBV5-1 and TRBJ2-7, with 12 bases fitting TRBD1. The ends lost 4 bases at V and 5 bases at J; junction bases unmatched: 19. The germline CDR1 and CDR2 sequences are SGHRS and YFSETQ. The CDR3 extends over 19 amino acids. The CDR3 here is CASSVRYRLPGQGAHEQYF. For the CDR3, the DNA is TGCGCCAGCAGCGTGAGGTACCGATTACCGGGACAGGGGGCCCACGAGCAGTACTTC.

This clonotype showed up just once. The chain carries TRBV11-2 and TRBJ2-1; D unclear. Trimming shortened V by 3 bases and J by 7 bases, and 13 bases separated the two germline ends. The CDR3 runs 14 residues. Germline lookup yields CDR1 SGHAT and CDR2 FQNNGV. The CDR3 loop is CASSFAKGGNEQFF. The CDR3 bases are TGTGCCAGCAGCTTTGCCAAGGGCGGTAATGAGCAGTTCTTC.

To note about this clonotype: One junction end does not reproduce the germline sequence, and a read error may be involved. This sequence joins TRBV13 and TRBJ2-3, with 15 positions matching TRBD2. Germline V lookup: CDR1 PRHDT, CDR2 FYEKMQ (reference sequence). CDR3 length: 19 residues. The chain's CDR3 is CANSTTGTSGGPYTDTQYF. In DNA form, the CDR3 reads TGTGCCAACAGCACGACCGGGACTAGCGGGGGGCCTTACACAGATACGCAGTATTTT.

The rearrangement joins TRBV11-2 to TRBJ1-1; no firm D call. Trimming took off 2 bases at V and 2 bases at J, with 6 bases between the two ends. Germline CDR1 SGHAT, CDR2 FQNNGV. The CDR3 runs 13 residues. The CDR3 sequence: CASSLWFNTEAFF. CDR3 bases: TGTGCCAGCAGCTTATGGTTTAACACTGAAGCTTTCTTT.

The table lists this clonotype with a few counts. J is TRBJ2-3 and V is TRBV6-2 or TRBV6-3, with 8 nucleotides matching TRBD1. Germline-derived CDR1 and CDR2 are MNHEY and SVGEGT. The trim removed 5 bases at V and 0 bases at J, leaving 7 bases unmatched. CDR3 length: 16 amino acids. CDR3: CASSTQTGVSTDTQYF. The DNA for the CDR3 is TGTGCCAGCAGTACCCAGACAGGGGTCAGCACAGATACGCAGTATTTT.

The chain carries TRBV5-1 and TRBJ2-1, with D perhaps matching TRBD2 (5 bases). TRBJ2-7 explains the end of the DNA better; the J call may be wrong. The CDR3 is 10 residues long. The germline CDR1 and CDR2 sequences are SGHRS and YFSETQ. In DNA, the CDR3 is TGCGCCCGGGGAAGTTTGGAGCAGTACTTC. Translation: CARGSLEQYF.

This clonotype was recorded many times. The CDR3 coding sequence is TGTGCCAGCAGGGGCGGAGAGGCCACGAATTGGGACGAGCAGTACTTC. It encodes CASRGGEATNWDEQYF. The genes are TRBV7-9 and TRBJ2-7, with no clear D. Between the trimmed V and J ends, which lost 6 bases and 5 bases, there was a span of 23 bases. This CDR3 contains 16 residues. Germline-derived CDR1 and CDR2 are SEHNR and FQNEAQ (reference sequence).

The rearrangement joins TRBV20-1 to TRBJ2-7, with D possibly being TRBD2 (5 bases). Between the trimmed V and J ends, which lost 5 bases and 5 bases, there was a span of 16 bases. CDR3 length: 13 residues. Germline loops: CDR1 DFQATT, CDR2 SNEGSKA (reference sequence). The CDR3 is CSAPGVAQNEQYF. CDR3 in DNA: TGCAGTGCTCCCGGGGTAGCGCAGAACGAGCAGTACTTC.

This clonotype was recorded a few times. A much more abundant neighbour one base away suggests this may be a read error. The rearrangement joins TRBV12-3 or TRBV12-4 to TRBJ1-1; no clear D gene. The CDR3 runs 11 residues. Deletions cut 6 bases from V and 9 bases from J, with 11 bases between. CDR3 DNA: TGTGCCAGCAGGTTAAAGGTACAAGCTTTCTTT. Amino acids: CASRLKVQAFF.

This clonotype was found a few times. V is TRBV6-1 and J is TRBJ1-2; tentative D call: TRBD1 (5 bases). This CDR3 spans 14 amino acids. CDR1 and CDR2 (germline): MNHNS, SASEGT. The V end lost 3 bases, the J end lost 4 bases, and 12 bases lay between the germline ends. The DNA of the CDR3 is TGTGCCAGCAGTGAGAGGGGACTGAGCTATGGCTACACCTTC. The encoded protein is CASSERGLSYGYTF.

The table lists this clonotype with a few counts. V gene TRBV4-1 combines with J gene TRBJ2-1, with 13 bases lining up with TRBD2. J lost 5 bases, V lost 1 base, and 11 bases had no gene match. In germline, CDR1 is MGHRA, CDR2 YSYEKL. CDR3 length: 19 amino acids. CDR3 sequence reads: CASSQVALAGGPQHNEQFF. The CDR3 DNA sequence: TGCGCCAGCAGCCAAGTCGCACTAGCGGGAGGGCCTCAACACAATGAGCAGTTCTTC.

The chain carries TRBV3-1 and TRBJ2-1; 8 bases fit TRBD2. V shed 0 bases and J 9 bases; nucleotides not matched to a gene: 10. Germline V lookup: CDR1 LGHDT, CDR2 YNNKEL (reference sequence). CDR3 length equals 16 residues. The DNA for the CDR3 is TGTGCCAGCAGCCAAGATGGCAGTAGCGGGATAGGTGAGCAGTTCTTC. This sequence encodes CASSQDGSSGIGEQFF.

This sequence joins TRBV20-1 and TRBJ1-5, with D unclear. V was trimmed by 3 bases and J by 1 base, leaving 7 bases between them. This CDR3 is 13 amino acids long. Germline CDR1 reads DFQATT; CDR2 reads SNEGSKA (reference sequence). CDR3 region: CSASIGSNQPQHF. CDR3 nucleotide sequence: TGCAGTGCTAGCATTGGGAGCAATCAGCCCCAGCATTTT.

In regard to this clonotype: One junction end disagrees with the germline gene, perhaps due to a read error. This chain uses TRBV6-1 with TRBJ2-7, with D maybe TRBD1 (6 bases). The CDR3 has 14 amino acids. CDR1 and CDR2 (germline): MNHNS, SASEGT. This CDR3 reads CTSSDRGHSYEQYF. The CDR3 coding sequence is TGTACCAGCAGTGATCGGGGACATTCCTACGAGCAGTACTTC.

The chain employs TRBV14 and TRBJ2-1; D uncertain. Germline loops: CDR1 SGHDN, CDR2 FVKESK. This CDR3 is built from 14 residues. The V end lost 4 bases, the J end lost 5 bases, and 12 bases lay between the germline ends. CDR3 sequence reads: CASSPNLKNNEQFF. CDR3 DNA: TGTGCCAGCAGCCCCAATTTGAAAAACAATGAGCAGTTCTTC.

This clonotype was observed a few times. The V call is TRBV7-3, the J call TRBJ2-4, with 11 bases aligning to TRBD2. The ends lost 1 base at V and 13 bases at J; junction bases unmatched: 6. The CDR3 has 14 residues. Germline CDR1 reads SGHTA; CDR2 reads FQGTGA. The CDR3: CASSLSIAGGPQYF. CDR3 nucleotide sequence: TGTGCCAGCAGCTTAAGTATAGCGGGAGGGCCACAGTACTTC.

The chain has TRBV5-1 and TRBJ2-1; no clear D gene. CDR3 length: 12 residues. Trimming removed 4 bases at V and 11 bases at J, with 13 bases between. Germline assignment: CDR1 SGHRS and CDR2 YFSETQ. In DNA, the CDR3 is TGCGCCAGCAGCCCCGACCGACCTAAGCAGTTCTTC. Protein product: CASSPDRPKQFF.

The V call is TRBV2, the J call TRBJ1-5, with D hard to call. V was pared by 5 bases and J by 6 bases, with 8 bases between. CDR3 length: 12 residues. From germline, CDR1 is SNHLY and CDR2 FYNNEI. CDR3 DNA: TGTGCCAGCAGTTATGCGGGTCAGCCCCAGCATTTT. Translating gives CASSYAGQPQHF.

The gene calls are TRBV7-9 and TRBJ2-3, with 9 nucleotides matching TRBD2. This CDR3 comprises 17 residues. CDR1 and CDR2 from the germline V gene are SEHNR and FQNEAQ (reference sequence). Trimming removed 5 bases from V and 6 bases from J; junction bases left unmatched: 15. The CDR3 sequence is CASSRGTSRGPGDTQYF. For the CDR3, the DNA is TGTGCCAGCAGCCGCGGGACTAGCAGGGGTCCCGGGGATACGCAGTATTTT.

This clonotype was observed once. At one end the junction does not follow the germline gene, possibly because of a read error. The V and J genes are TRBV5-1 and TRBJ2-1; D possibly corresponds to TRBD1 (5 bases). The germline gives CDR1 SGHRS, CDR2 YFSETQ. The CDR3 is 14 amino acids. CDR3 amino acids: CASSDGARYNKQFF. The CDR3 DNA follows: TGCGCCAGCAGTGATGGGGCGCGCTACAATAAGCAGTTCTTC. Complete variable domain (other parts from reference TRBV5-1 and TRBJ2-1): KAGVTQTPRYLIKTRGQQVTLSCSPISGHRSVSWYQQTPGQGLQFLFEYFSETQRNKGNFPGRFSGRQFSNSRSEMNVSTLELGDSALYLCASSDGARYNKQFFGPGTRLTVL.

This clonotype turned up a few times. The chain links TRBV5-1 to TRBJ2-7; tentatively, D is TRBD2 (5 bases). Germline CDR1 SGHRS, CDR2 YFSETQ. This CDR3 spans 15 amino acids. Trimming shortened V by 4 bases and J by 5 bases, and 19 bases separated the two germline ends. CDR3 bases: TGCGCCAGCAGCGGAGGAGGCCAGCCGGTTAACGAGCAGTACTTC. Translated, it gives CASSGGGQPVNEQYF.

The V and J genes are TRBV6-1 and TRBJ2-2; a weak D match, TRBD1 (6 bases). This CDR3 comprises 16 residues. Trimming cost V 2 bases and J 4 bases, with 14 bases left between them. CDR1 and CDR2 (germline): MNHNS, SASEGT. In DNA form, the CDR3 reads TGTGCCAGCAGTGAATGGGCAGGGGCGAGCACCGGGGAGCTGTTTTTT. This codes for CASSEWAGASTGELFF.